Below, 29 T cell receptor beta chains from the same sample are listed, as sequenced in a study of control samples from healthy donors and cancer patients. Sequencing used immunoSEQ multiplex PCR; TCRdb keeps in-frame clones, though not all of them. The repertoire consists of 130,000 or so clones, with roughly nine tenths occurring once and the leading ten covering roughly 8%. Material for sequencing was PBMCs. The receptors shown here come from a man in his fifties with head and neck cancer.

The chain uses TRBV18 and TRBJ2-5; D may be TRBD1 or TRBD2 (5 bases each). V dropped 6 bases and J dropped 5 bases, with 19 bases sitting between them. Germline CDR1 KGHSH, CDR2 LQKENI. The CDR3 is made up of 15 amino acids. The chain's CDR3 is CASSLGTPLGETQYF. CDR3 nucleotide sequence: TGTGCCAGCTCCCTCGGGACCCCCCTGGGGGAGACCCAGTACTTC.

J is TRBJ1-4 and V is TRBV18; perhaps TRBD1 as D (6 bases). Germline V gene sequence: CDR1 KGHSH, CDR2 LQKENI. The CDR3 is 15 amino acids. V was trimmed by 0 bases and J by 6 bases, leaving 11 bases between them. The chain's CDR3 is CASSPPGGGDEKLFF. The CDR3 coding sequence is TGTGCCAGCTCACCACCCGGGGGCGGAGATGAAAAACTGTTTTTT. The variable domain in full, completed from reference TRBV18 and TRBJ1-4, reads NAGVMQNPRHLVRRRGQEARLRCSPMKGHSHVYWYRQLPEEGLKFMVYLQKENIIDESGMPKERFSAEFPKEGPSILRIQQVVRGDSAAYFCASSPPGGGDEKLFFGSGTQLSVL.

V is TRBV7-9 and J is TRBJ2-1; D not certain. CDR1 and CDR2 (germline): SEHNR, FQNEAQ (reference sequence). Trimming took 7 bases from V and 0 from J, leaving 16 bases between them. The CDR3 spans 16 residues. The CDR3 loop is CASTRPPDLSYNEQFF. DNA for the CDR3: TGTGCCAGCACCCGTCCTCCGGACCTCTCCTACAATGAGCAGTTCTTC.

The gene calls are TRBV7-9 and TRBJ2-1; the D is unclear. CDR1 SEHNR and CDR2 FQNEAQ come from the germline V gene (reference sequence). The CDR3 covers 17 residues. Trimming shortened V by 0 bases and J by 7 bases, and 19 bases separated the two germline ends. The CDR3 nucleotides are TGTGCCAGCAGCTTAGCGCGTCAGGTGCTGGTTAGGAATGAGCAGTTCTTC. Protein sequence: CASSLARQVLVRNEQFF.

The chain links TRBV5-6 to TRBJ2-3, with D tentatively TRBD1 (5 bases). Germline V CDR1 and CDR2: SGHDT, YYEEEE. This CDR3 has 14 residues. V gave up 0 bases and J gave up 8 bases, with 13 bases separating them. CDR3 in amino acids: CASSLVPDRPTQYF. In nucleotides, the CDR3 is TGTGCCAGCAGCTTGGTCCCCGACAGACCTACGCAGTATTTT.

This chain connects TRBV4-1 to TRBJ1-4; D not certain. Germline CDR1 and CDR2: MGHRA and YSYEKL. The CDR3 extends over 15 amino acids. Trimming cost V 0 bases and J 7 bases, with 12 bases left between them. The CDR3 DNA is TGCGCCAGCAGCCAAGATTCCTCACCGATTGAAAAACTGTTTTTT. Translating it yields CASSQDSSPIEKLFF.

The chain joins TRBV4-1 to TRBJ1-2; D possibly corresponds to TRBD1 (5 bases). From germline, CDR1 is MGHRA and CDR2 YSYEKL. The germline V and J ends were trimmed by 4 bases and 0 bases, with 15 bases remaining between them. CDR3 length equals 16 residues. The CDR3, as DNA: TGCGCCAGCAGCCCAACAGGCGCCCGGACTAACTATGGCTACACCTTC. Its protein is CASSPTGARTNYGYTF.

This clone appeared a single time. The V call is TRBV11-2, the J call TRBJ2-7, with D hard to call. The CDR3 is made up of 14 amino acids. Trimming cost V 5 bases and J 3 bases, with 14 bases left between them. The V gene's germline CDR1 is SGHAT and CDR2 FQNNGV. In DNA, the CDR3 is TGTGCCAGCAGCCAAAATGGCGGTTTCTACGAGCAGTACTTC. This translates into CASSQNGGFYEQYF.

In its sample, this clone was seen once. This sequence joins TRBV27 and TRBJ2-3; the D is unclear. This CDR3 is built from 12 residues. V was shortened by 6 bases and J by 2 bases, with 6 bases between the two germline ends. Germline V lookup: CDR1 MNHEY, CDR2 SMNVEV (reference sequence). CDR3 sequence (DNA): TGTGCCAGCAGCCCCAACACAGATACGCAGTATTTT. This sequence encodes CASSPNTDTQYF.

V is TRBV11-2 and J is TRBJ1-2, with D hard to call. The CDR3 is 14 amino acids. CDR1 is SGHAT, CDR2 FQNNGV, per germline. The V end was cut by 1 base, the J end by 1 base, with 7 bases between. CDR3 in amino acids: CASSLVSGNYGYTF. For the CDR3, the DNA is TGTGCCAGCAGCTTAGTGTCGGGTAACTATGGCTACACCTTC.

In the case of this clone: Other DNA sequences in this specimen translate into the identical CDR3. The chain uses TRBV5-1 and TRBJ2-2; D is undetermined. Germline CDR1 SGHRS, CDR2 YFSETQ. The CDR3 has 13 amino acids. The ends were cut back, 5 bases at V and 8 bases at J, with 13 bases in the middle. In DNA form, the CDR3 reads TGCGCCAGCAGTCCTAGGGTAGCTGGGGAGCTGTTTTTT. This gives the protein CASSPRVAGELFF.

This sequence joins TRBV5-4 and TRBJ2-7, with D unresolved. CDR3 size: 13 residues. Looked up from germline, CDR1 is SGHNT and CDR2 is YYREEE (reference sequence). V lost 3 bases to trimming and J lost 4 bases, with 11 bases between them. DNA for the CDR3: TGTGCCAGCAGCTCGCCGACGGGTTACGAGCAGTACTTC. Translated: CASSSPTGYEQYF.

This chain links TRBV4-1 with TRBJ1-1; D perhaps matches TRBD1 (5 bases). CDR3 length: 15 residues. Germline CDR1 MGHRA, CDR2 YSYEKL. V lost 6 bases and J 4 bases, leaving 18 bases between the germline ends. CDR3 sequence: CASRPWEGLITEAFF. CDR3 sequence (DNA): TGCGCCAGCAGACCTTGGGAGGGGCTGATCACTGAAGCTTTCTTT.

The V gene is TRBV30, the J gene TRBJ2-7; 7 nucleotides match TRBD2. Unmatched junction bases numbered 7, after V lost 5 bases and J lost 0 bases. Per germline, CDR1 GTSNPN and CDR2 SVGIG (reference sequence). The CDR3 is 14 amino acids. Written as DNA, the CDR3 is TGTGCCTGGGGGAGGGGAGGGCACTCCTACGAGCAGTACTTC. This gives the protein CAWGRGGHSYEQYF.

The rearrangement links TRBV5-1 to TRBJ2-2; D possibly corresponds to TRBD1 (5 bases). The CDR3 has 14 residues. Germline V gene data show CDR1 as SGHRS and CDR2 as YFSETQ. Trimming removed 2 bases from V and 4 bases from J, with 9 bases in between. CDR3: CASSFQGTTGELFF. Here the CDR3 DNA reads TGCGCCAGCAGCTTCCAGGGAACCACCGGGGAGCTGTTTTTT.

The rearrangement links TRBV5-1 to TRBJ1-5; the match to TRBD1 covers 7 bases. Per the germline V gene, CDR1 is SGHRS and CDR2 is YFSETQ. Trimming at V came to 0 bases and at J to 2 bases, leaving 2 bases not matched to a gene. The CDR3 has 15 amino acids. The CDR3 protein is CASSLEGQGNQPQHF. The CDR3 region has the DNA TGCGCCAGCAGCTTGGAAGGACAGGGCAATCAGCCCCAGCATTTT.

The gene calls are TRBV3-1 (or the pseudogene TRBV3-2) and TRBJ1-5; D is possibly TRBD1 (5 bases). Germline CDR1 LGHDT, CDR2 YNNKEL (reference sequence). V lost 1 base to trimming and J lost 6 bases, with 13 bases between them. The CDR3 sequence is 15 residues long. DNA of the CDR3: TGTGCCAGCAGCCAAGGGGGGGGAATCAGTCAGCCCCAGCATTTT. This translates into CASSQGGGISQPQHF.

The rearrangement uses TRBV6-5 and TRBJ1-5; tentatively, D is TRBD1 (5 bases). CDR3 length: 13 amino acids. Between the trimmed V and J ends, which lost 6 bases and 3 bases, there was a span of 9 bases. Per germline, CDR1 MNHEY and CDR2 SVGAGI. The CDR3 spells CASSWGPNQPQHF. The DNA for the CDR3 is TGTGCCAGCAGCTGGGGACCCAATCAGCCCCAGCATTTT.

The rearrangement joins TRBV6-5 to TRBJ1-2; D not certain. The CDR3 contains 16 residues. Germline CDR1 and CDR2: MNHEY and SVGAGI. Trimming shortened V by 2 bases and J by 6 bases, and 19 bases separated the two germline ends. The CDR3 sequence is CASSYSTFPPTDGYTF. The CDR3 nucleotides read TGTGCCAGCAGTTACAGTACTTTCCCGCCGACCGATGGCTACACCTTC.

CDR3 region: CASSLTSGSAKNIQYF. CDR3 DNA: TGTGCCAGCAGTCTGACTAGCGGGAGCGCCAAAAACATTCAGTACTTC. The V gene is TRBV27, the J gene TRBJ2-4; TRBD2 matches 12 bases. With 5 bases clipped from V and 1 base from J, the junction kept 3 bases outside the gene matches. The CDR3 sequence is 16 residues long. Looked up from germline, CDR1 is MNHEY and CDR2 is SMNVEV (reference sequence).

The chain is built from TRBV28 and TRBJ1-2; D unclear. Per the germline V gene, CDR1 is MDHEN and CDR2 is SYDVKM. The CDR3 covers 13 residues. Between the trimmed V and J ends, which lost 1 base and 5 bases, there was a span of 8 bases. The CDR3 protein is CASSLSGRYGYTF. The CDR3 nucleotides read TGTGCCAGCAGTTTATCCGGACGGTATGGCTACACCTTC.

The chain has TRBV6-5 and TRBJ1-2; TRBD1 matches 8 bases. V gave up 5 bases and J gave up 6 bases; unmatched junction bases: 11. The CDR3 is 15 amino acids. Germline V lookup: CDR1 MNHEY, CDR2 SVGAGI. The CDR3 bases are TGTGCCAGCAGTCAAACAGGGGGGACAAGGGATGGCTACACCTTC. Protein sequence: CASSQTGGTRDGYTF.

The chain recombines TRBV27 with TRBJ1-2; tentative D call: TRBD1 (6 bases). V lost 10 bases and J lost 5, with 17 bases in between. CDR1 MNHEY and CDR2 SMNVEV come from the germline V gene (reference sequence). The CDR3 covers 13 residues. The CDR3 sequence is CATTTAGTYGYTF. CDR3 DNA: TGTGCCACGACCACTGCAGGGACATATGGCTACACCTTC.

V gene TRBV7-2 combines with J gene TRBJ2-7, with TRBD2 identical over 7 bases. The CDR3 covers 12 residues. Germline V gives CDR1 SGHTA, CDR2 FQGNSA. Trimming removed 2 bases from V and 9 bases from J; junction bases left unmatched: 4. This CDR3 reads CASSLTRELQYF. Written as DNA, the CDR3 is TGTGCCAGCAGCTTAACGCGGGAGCTGCAGTACTTC. Complete variable domain (other parts from reference TRBV7-2 and TRBJ2-7): GAGVSQSPSNKVTEKGKDVELRCDPISGHTALYWYRQSLGQGLEFLIYFQGNSAPDKSGLPSDRFSAERTGGSVSTLTIQRTQQEDSAVYLCASSLTRELQYFGPGTRLTVT.

The sample holds one count of this clone. V gene TRBV5-1 combines with J gene TRBJ2-7, with TRBD1 matching 7 bases. The CDR3 sequence is 15 residues long. The trim removed 0 bases at V and 3 bases at J, leaving 6 bases unmatched. Per germline, CDR1 SGHRS and CDR2 YFSETQ. The CDR3 reads CASSLDPGQYYEQYF. The DNA of the CDR3 is TGCGCCAGCAGCTTGGATCCGGGACAGTACTACGAGCAGTACTTC.

The chain recombines TRBV11-2 with TRBJ2-7; D is perhaps TRBD1 (5 bases). Germline CDR1 reads SGHAT; CDR2 reads FQNNGV. The CDR3 is made up of 14 amino acids. Trimming removed 3 bases from V and 2 bases from J, with 11 bases in between. CDR3 in DNA: TGTGCCAGCAGCTTTACCCAGGGTCCCTACGAGCAGTACTTC. This gives the protein CASSFTQGPYEQYF.

This chain connects TRBV5-4 to TRBJ1-2; 7 nucleotides match TRBD1. Germline V CDR1 and CDR2: SGHNT, YYREEE (reference sequence). The V segment lost 2 bases and the J segment 6 bases; nucleotides outside the gene matches: 1. This CDR3 has 12 residues. Here the CDR3 reads CASSFDRDGYTF. The CDR3 DNA reads as TGTGCCAGCAGCTTCGACAGGGATGGCTACACCTTC.

The V and J genes are TRBV6-5 and TRBJ2-7, with no clear D. Per germline, CDR1 MNHEY and CDR2 SVGAGI. This CDR3 comprises 14 residues. With 0 bases removed from V and 0 bases from J, the gap between germline ends came to 6 bases. The CDR3 DNA reads as TGTGCCAGCAGTTACTCCGCCAACTCCTACGAGCAGTACTTC. This sequence encodes CASSYSANSYEQYF.

This clone was picked up one time. This chain uses TRBV28 with TRBJ1-6; D may be TRBD1 (5 bases). Germline CDR1 MDHEN, CDR2 SYDVKM. The germline V and J ends were trimmed by 6 bases and 7 bases, with 10 bases remaining between them. This CDR3 region has 13 residues. CDR3 protein: CASSRDGNSPLHF. Written as DNA, the CDR3 is TGTGCCAGCAGCCGGGACGGGAATTCACCCCTCCACTTT.